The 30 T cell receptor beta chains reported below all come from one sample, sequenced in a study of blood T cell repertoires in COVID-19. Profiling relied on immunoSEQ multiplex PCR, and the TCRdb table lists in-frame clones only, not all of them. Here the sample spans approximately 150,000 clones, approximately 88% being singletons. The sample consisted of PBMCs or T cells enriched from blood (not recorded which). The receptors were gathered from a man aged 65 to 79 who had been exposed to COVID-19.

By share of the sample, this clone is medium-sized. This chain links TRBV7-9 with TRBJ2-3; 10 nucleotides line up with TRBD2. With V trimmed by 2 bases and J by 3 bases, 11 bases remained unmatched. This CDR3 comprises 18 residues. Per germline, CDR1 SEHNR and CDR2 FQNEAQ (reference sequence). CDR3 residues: CASSLPSGGLVGTDTQYF. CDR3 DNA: TGTGCCAGCAGCTTACCTAGCGGGGGCCTAGTCGGTACAGATACGCAGTATTTT. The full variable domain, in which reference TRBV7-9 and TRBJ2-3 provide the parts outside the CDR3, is DTGVSQNPRHKITKRGQNVTFRCDPISEHNRLYWYRQTLGQGPEFLTYFQNEAQLEKSRLLSDRFSAERPKGSFSTLEIQRTEQGDSAMYLCASSLPSGGLVGTDTQYFGPGTRLTVL.

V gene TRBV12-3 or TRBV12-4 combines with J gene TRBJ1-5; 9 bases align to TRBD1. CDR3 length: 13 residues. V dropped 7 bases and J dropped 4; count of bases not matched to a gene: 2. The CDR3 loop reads CASMGTGNQPQHF. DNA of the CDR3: TGTGCCAGCATGGGGACAGGGAATCAGCCCCAGCATTTT.

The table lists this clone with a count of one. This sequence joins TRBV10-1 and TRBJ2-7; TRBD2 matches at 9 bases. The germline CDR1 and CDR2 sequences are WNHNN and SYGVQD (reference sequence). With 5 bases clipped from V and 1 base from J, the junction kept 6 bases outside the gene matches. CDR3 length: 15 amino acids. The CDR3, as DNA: TGCGCCAGCAGTCACTATAGCGGGAGTTCCTACGAGCAGTACTTC. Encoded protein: CASSHYSGSSYEQYF.

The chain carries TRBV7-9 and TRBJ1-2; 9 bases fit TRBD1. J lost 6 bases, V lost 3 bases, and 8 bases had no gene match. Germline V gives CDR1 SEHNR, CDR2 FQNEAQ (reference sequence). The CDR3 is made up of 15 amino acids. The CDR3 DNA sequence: TGTGCCAGCAGCTTTCCGGGACAGGGTGGGAATGGCTACACCTTC. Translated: CASSFPGQGGNGYTF.

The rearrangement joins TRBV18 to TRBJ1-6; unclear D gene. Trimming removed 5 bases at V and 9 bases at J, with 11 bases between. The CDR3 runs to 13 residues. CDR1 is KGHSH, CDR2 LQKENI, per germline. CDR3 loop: CASSTEHSSPLHF. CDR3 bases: TGTGCCAGCTCAACAGAACATTCTTCACCCCTCCACTTT.

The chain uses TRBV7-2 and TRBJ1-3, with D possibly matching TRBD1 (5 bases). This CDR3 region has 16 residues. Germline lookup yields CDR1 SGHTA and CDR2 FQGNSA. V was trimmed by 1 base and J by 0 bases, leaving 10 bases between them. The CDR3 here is CASSLVAGNSGNTIYF. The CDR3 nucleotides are TGTGCCAGCAGCTTAGTAGCAGGGAACTCTGGAAACACCATATATTTT.

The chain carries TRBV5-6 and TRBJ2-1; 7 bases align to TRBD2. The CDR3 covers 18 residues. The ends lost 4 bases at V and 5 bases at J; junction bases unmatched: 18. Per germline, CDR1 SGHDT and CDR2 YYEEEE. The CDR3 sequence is CASSRNLGSGTSNNEQFF. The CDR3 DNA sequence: TGTGCCAGCAGCCGAAACCTGGGAAGCGGGACTTCGAACAATGAGCAGTTCTTC.

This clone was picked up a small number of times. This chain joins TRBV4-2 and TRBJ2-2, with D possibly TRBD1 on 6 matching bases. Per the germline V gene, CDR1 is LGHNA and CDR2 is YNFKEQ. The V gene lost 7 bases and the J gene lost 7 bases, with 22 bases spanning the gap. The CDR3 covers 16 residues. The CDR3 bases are TGTGCCAGCAACCGAGGACAGACAGAAGAGAACGGGGAGCTGTTTTTT. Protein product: CASNRGQTEENGELFF.

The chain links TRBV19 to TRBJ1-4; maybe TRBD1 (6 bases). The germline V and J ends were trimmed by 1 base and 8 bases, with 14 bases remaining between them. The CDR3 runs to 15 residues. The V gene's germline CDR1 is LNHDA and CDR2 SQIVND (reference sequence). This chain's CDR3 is CASSIVPEDREKLFF. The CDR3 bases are TGTGCCAGTAGTATAGTCCCGGAAGACAGGGAAAAACTGTTTTTT.

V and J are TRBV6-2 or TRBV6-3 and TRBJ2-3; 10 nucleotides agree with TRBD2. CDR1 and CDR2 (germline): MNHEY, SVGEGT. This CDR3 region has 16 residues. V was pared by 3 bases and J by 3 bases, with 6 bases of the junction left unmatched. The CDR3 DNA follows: TGTGCCAGCAGTTATCTAGCGGGAGAAGTAACAGATACGCAGTATTTT. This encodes CASSYLAGEVTDTQYF.

CDR3 nucleotide sequence: TGTGCCAGCAGCTTACTGACAGGTACCGCCTACGAGCAGTACTTC. Translating gives CASSLLTGTAYEQYF. The chain employs TRBV11-3 and TRBJ2-7; maybe TRBD1 (6 bases). With 2 bases removed from V and 2 bases from J, the gap between germline ends came to 13 bases. CDR1 and CDR2 (germline): SGHNT, YENEEA. The CDR3 is 15 amino acids.

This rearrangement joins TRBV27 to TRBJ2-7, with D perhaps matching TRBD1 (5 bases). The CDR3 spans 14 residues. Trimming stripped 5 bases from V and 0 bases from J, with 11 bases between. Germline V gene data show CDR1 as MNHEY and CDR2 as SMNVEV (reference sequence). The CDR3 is CASSMGPYSYEQYF. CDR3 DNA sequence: TGTGCCAGCAGTATGGGGCCTTACTCCTACGAGCAGTACTTC.

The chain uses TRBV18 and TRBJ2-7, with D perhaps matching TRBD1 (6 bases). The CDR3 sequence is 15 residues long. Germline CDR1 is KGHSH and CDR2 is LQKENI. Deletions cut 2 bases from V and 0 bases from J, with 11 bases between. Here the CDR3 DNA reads TGTGCCAGCTCACCATCCGGCAGGGGCTCCTACGAGCAGTACTTC. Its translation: CASSPSGRGSYEQYF. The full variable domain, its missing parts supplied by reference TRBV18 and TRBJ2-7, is NAGVMQNPRHLVRRRGQEARLRCSPMKGHSHVYWYRQLPEEGLKFMVYLQKENIIDESGMPKERFSAEFPKEGPSILRIQQVVRGDSAAYFCASSPSGRGSYEQYFGPGTRLTVT.

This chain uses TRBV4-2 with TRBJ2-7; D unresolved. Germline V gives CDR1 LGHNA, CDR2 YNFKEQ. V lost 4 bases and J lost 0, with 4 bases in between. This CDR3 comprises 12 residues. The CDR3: CASSPNSYEQYF. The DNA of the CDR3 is TGTGCCAGCAGCCCTAACTCCTACGAGCAGTACTTC.

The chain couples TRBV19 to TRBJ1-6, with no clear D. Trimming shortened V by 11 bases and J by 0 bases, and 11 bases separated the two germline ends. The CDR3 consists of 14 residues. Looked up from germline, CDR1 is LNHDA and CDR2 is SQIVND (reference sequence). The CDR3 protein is CAGTESSYNSPLHF. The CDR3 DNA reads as TGTGCCGGCACAGAAAGCTCCTATAATTCACCCCTCCACTTT.

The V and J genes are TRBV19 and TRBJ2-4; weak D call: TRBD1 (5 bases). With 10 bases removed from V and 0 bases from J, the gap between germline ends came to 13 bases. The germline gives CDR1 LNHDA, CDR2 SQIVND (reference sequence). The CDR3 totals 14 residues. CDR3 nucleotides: TGTGCCACTCTGGGGCCCTCAGCCAAAAACATTCAGTACTTC. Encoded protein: CATLGPSAKNIQYF.

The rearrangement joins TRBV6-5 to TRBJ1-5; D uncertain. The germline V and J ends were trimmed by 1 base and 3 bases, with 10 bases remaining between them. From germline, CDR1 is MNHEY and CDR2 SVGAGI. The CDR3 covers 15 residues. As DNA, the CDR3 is TGTGCCAGCAGTTACTGGCCTCAGGTCAATCAGCCCCAGCATTTT. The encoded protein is CASSYWPQVNQPQHF.

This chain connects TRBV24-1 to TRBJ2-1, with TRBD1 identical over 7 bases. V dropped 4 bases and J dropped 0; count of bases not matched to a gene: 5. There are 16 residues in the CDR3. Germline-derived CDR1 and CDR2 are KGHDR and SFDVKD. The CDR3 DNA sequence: TGTGCCACCAGTGACGACAGGGCTAACTCCTACAATGAGCAGTTCTTC. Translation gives CATSDDRANSYNEQFF.

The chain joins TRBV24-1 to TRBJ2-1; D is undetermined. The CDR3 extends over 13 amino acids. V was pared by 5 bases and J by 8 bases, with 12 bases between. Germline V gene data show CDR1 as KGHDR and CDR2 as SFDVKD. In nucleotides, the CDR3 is TGTGCCACCAGTGTATCGGGTATCCATGAGCAGTTCTTC. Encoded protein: CATSVSGIHEQFF.

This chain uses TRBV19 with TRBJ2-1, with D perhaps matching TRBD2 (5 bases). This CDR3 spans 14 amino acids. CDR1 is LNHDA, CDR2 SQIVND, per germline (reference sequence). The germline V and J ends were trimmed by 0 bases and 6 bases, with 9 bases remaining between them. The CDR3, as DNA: TGTGCCAGTAGTATAGACGGCGGGCCCAATGAGCAGTTCTTC. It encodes CASSIDGGPNEQFF.

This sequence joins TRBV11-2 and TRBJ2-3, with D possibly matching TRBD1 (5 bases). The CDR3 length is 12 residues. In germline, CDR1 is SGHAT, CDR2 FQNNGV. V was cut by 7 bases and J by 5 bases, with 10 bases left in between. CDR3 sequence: CASTSGIDTQYF. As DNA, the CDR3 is TGTGCCAGCACCTCAGGGATAGATACGCAGTATTTT.

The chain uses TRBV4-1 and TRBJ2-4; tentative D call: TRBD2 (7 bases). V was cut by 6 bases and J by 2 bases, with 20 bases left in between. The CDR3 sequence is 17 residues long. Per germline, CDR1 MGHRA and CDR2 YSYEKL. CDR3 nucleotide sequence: TGCGCCAGCAGATTTTATCTGGGAGGGGGACCCAAAAACATTCAGTACTTC. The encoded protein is CASRFYLGGGPKNIQYF.

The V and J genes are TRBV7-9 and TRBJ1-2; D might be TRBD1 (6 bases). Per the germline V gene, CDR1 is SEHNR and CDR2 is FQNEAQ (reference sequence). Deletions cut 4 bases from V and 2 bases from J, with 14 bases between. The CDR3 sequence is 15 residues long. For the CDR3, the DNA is TGTGCCAGCAGCTATTCAGGGGTCGCAAACTATGGCTACACCTTC. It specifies CASSYSGVANYGYTF.

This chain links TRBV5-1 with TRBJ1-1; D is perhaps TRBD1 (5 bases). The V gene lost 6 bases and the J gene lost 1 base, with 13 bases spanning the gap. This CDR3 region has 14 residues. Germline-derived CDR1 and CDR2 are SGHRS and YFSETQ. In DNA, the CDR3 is TGCGCCAGCACACCAGACAGCCAGAACACTGAAGCTTTCTTT. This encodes CASTPDSQNTEAFF.

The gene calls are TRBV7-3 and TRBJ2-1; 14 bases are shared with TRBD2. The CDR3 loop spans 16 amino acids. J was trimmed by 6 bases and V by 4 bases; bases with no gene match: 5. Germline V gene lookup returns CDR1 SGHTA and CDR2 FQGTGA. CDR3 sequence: CASSSGLAGGVNEQFF. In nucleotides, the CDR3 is TGTGCCAGCAGCTCTGGACTAGCGGGGGGCGTCAATGAGCAGTTCTTC.

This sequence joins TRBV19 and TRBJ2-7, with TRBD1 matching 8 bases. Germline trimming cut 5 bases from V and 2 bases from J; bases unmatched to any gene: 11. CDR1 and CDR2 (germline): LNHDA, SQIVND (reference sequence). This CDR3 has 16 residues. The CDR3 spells CASSARQGKGPYEQYF. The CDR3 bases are TGTGCCAGTAGTGCCCGACAGGGGAAAGGTCCCTACGAGCAGTACTTC.

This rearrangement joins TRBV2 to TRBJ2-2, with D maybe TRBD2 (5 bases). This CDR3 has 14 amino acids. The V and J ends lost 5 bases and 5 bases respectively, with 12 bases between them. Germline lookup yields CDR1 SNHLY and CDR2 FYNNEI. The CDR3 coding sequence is TGTGCCAGCAGTTCTCGAACGGGGACCGGGGAGCTGTTTTTT. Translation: CASSSRTGTGELFF.

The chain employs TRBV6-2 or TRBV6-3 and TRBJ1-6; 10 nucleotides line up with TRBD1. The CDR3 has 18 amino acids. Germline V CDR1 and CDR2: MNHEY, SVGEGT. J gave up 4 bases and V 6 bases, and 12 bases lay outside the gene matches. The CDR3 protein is CASSKSGTGDDYNSPLHF. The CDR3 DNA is TGTGCCAGCAGCAAATCCGGGACAGGGGATGATTATAATTCACCCCTCCACTTT.

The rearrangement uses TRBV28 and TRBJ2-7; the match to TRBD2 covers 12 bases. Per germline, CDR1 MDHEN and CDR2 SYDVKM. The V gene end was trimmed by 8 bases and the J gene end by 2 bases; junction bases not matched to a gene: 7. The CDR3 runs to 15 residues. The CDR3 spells CASLAGGDRPYEQYF. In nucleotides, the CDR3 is TGTGCCAGCCTAGCGGGAGGGGATCGCCCCTACGAGCAGTACTTC.

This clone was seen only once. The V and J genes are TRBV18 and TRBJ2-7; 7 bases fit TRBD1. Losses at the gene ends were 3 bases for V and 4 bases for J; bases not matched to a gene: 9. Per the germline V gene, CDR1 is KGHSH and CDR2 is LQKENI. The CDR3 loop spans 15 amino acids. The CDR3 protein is CASSPKKGASYEQYF. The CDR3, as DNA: TGTGCCAGCTCACCGAAAAAGGGGGCTAGTTACGAGCAGTACTTC. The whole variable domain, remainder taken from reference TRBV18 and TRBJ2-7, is NAGVMQNPRHLVRRRGQEARLRCSPMKGHSHVYWYRQLPEEGLKFMVYLQKENIIDESGMPKERFSAEFPKEGPSILRIQQVVRGDSAAYFCASSPKKGASYEQYFGPGTRLTVT.